This T cell receptor beta chain stems from a study of blood T cell repertoires in COVID-19. Study-wide background: Sources were T cells, B-cell-depleted T cells, or PBMCs; the material itself was cDNA or gDNA.

Germline V gives CDR1 MNHEY, CDR2 SVGAGI. V lost 5 bases, J lost 5 bases, and 18 bases lay in between. The CDR3 covers 15 residues. In the original workflow: Estimation of nucleated cell counts relied on the amplification of reference gene primers. Libraries were prepared by immunoSEQ multiplex PCR; TCRdb keeps only in-frame clonotypes and omits some of them. V and J calls plus clone size are reproduced from that table; the DNA served to infer D and trimming. The data contain about 380,000 clones, more than 75% of them singletons. Recovered status applied to Cohort 3 donors who had two consecutive negative PCRs. It also applied to those with clearance or with symptom resolution.

This sequence originates from a woman in her late teens or twenties who had recovered from COVID-19. Sequencing used PBMCs or T cells enriched from blood (not recorded which). The J gene is TRBJ2-5, the V gene TRBV6-5, with a weak D call TRBD1 (7 bases). For the CDR3, the DNA is TGTGCCAGCAGTCGAGTCCAGGGGGGTAGTGAGACCCAGTACTTC. Protein sequence: CASSRVQGGSETQYF.